The clone carrying this TCR beta chain was picked up many times. As yet, its antigen is unknown. Making the TCR beta libraries involved quantitative 5'-RACE with molecular barcodes. TCRdb independently ran MiXCR on the 5' RACE reads; one entry per CDR3 protein. The table lists about 700,000 distinct CDR3 sequences, under 20% of them singletons. This record comes from a study of CD8 T cells in ankylosing spondylitis. Whole-study findings and limits: Seemingly distinctive of ankylosing spondylitis blood was a TCR beta motif formed by eight highly homologous variants. Within matched ankylosing spondylitis synovial fluid, disease-linked clones were reportedly significantly enriched. The disease-linked clones had a CD8+ phenotype and low blood frequencies.

The CDR3 covers 14 residues. Germline V gene lookup returns CDR1 SGHRS and CDR2 YFSETQ. Trimming removed 2 bases from V and 1 base from J, with 9 bases in between. Material: blood, either unsorted or a sorted T cell fraction (not recorded which). This clonotype was obtained from a male donor with ankylosing spondylitis. The gene calls are TRBV5-1 and TRBJ1-1; maybe TRBD1 (5 bases). This CDR3 is CASSFGTGNTEAFF. The CDR3 region has the DNA TGCGCCAGCAGCTTTGGCACAGGGAACACTGAAGCTTTCTTT.